These T cell receptor beta chains were read from a single sample in a study of blood T cell repertoires in COVID-19. Repertoires were generated with immunoSEQ multiplex PCR, while TCRdb's copy carries only in-frame clones and drops some. The table shows fewer than 700,000 clones, with roughly 89% occurring only once. Material: peripheral blood. Receptors were obtained from a woman aged 45-60 years with COVID-19, enrolled during active disease. Both conserved end residues are part of each CDR3. A D gene is named only where the DNA matches it firmly. Only part of the rows carry a size: once, few, many, or a class if the clone is expanded.

TGTGGGCCGTCGGAGGCCGGGGAGCTGTTTTTT	CGPSEAGELFF	TRBV7-9	TRBJ2-2	NA	NA
TGTGCCAGCAGCCAAGATCAGACAGAGAGAAACACCATATATTTT	CASSQDQTERNTIYF	TRBV4-2	TRBJ1-3	NA	NA
TGTGCCAGCAGTCGGGACTCCCCAGATACGCAGTATTTT	CASSRDSPDTQYF	TRBV12-3/TRBV12-4	TRBJ2-3	NA	NA
TGTGCCAGCAGCTTTTACGCGTCAACAGATACGCAGTATTTT	CASSFYASTDTQYF	TRBV5-6	TRBJ2-3	NA	NA
TGTGCCAGCAGCGTAGGACTAGCGAGCTCCTACGAGCAGTACTTC	CASSVGLASSYEQYF	TRBV9	TRBJ2-7	NA	TRBD2
TGCAGCGCGATCAGACAGGGCTACGAGCAGTACTTC	CSAIRQGYEQYF	TRBV29-1	TRBJ2-7	NA	TRBD1
TGTGCCAGCAGCCCAAGGGGGGGGGTGGCTAACTATGGCTACACCTTC	CASSPRGGVANYGYTF	TRBV7-6	TRBJ1-2	NA	NA
TGCGCCAGCAGCAGACGGACAGGGACAATCACGGACACCATATATTTT	CASSRRTGTITDTIYF	TRBV5-1	TRBJ1-3	NA	TRBD1
TGTGCCAGCAGTTTAACGGACAGGGGCTACACCTTC	CASSLTDRGYTF	TRBV12-3/TRBV12-4	TRBJ1-2	few	TRBD1
TGTGCCAGCAGTTACTCTCCGTCTGGGGCCAACGTCCTGACTTTC	CASSYSPSGANVLTF	TRBV6-5	TRBJ2-6	NA	NA
TGCGCCAGCAGCCAAGGATCCAGTGGTTCACCCCTCCACTTT	CASSQGSSGSPLHF	TRBV4-1	TRBJ1-6	once	NA
TGTGCCAGCAGCTCACAGGGATGGGGCACTGAAGCTTTCTTT	CASSSQGWGTEAFF	TRBV7-8	TRBJ1-1	NA	NA
TGTGCCAGCAGCGTCAGGGACAGGGGAAGGAGCAACACCATATATTTT	CASSVRDRGRSNTIYF	TRBV13	TRBJ1-3	NA	TRBD1
TGTGCCAGCAGGCGGGCCTTCGAAGGGCAGTACGAGCAGTACTTC	CASRRAFEGQYEQYF	TRBV5-4	TRBJ2-7	NA	NA
TGCGCCAGCAGCTTGGAGGGGGTCCAAAACATTCAGTACTTC	CASSLEGVQNIQYF	TRBV5-1	TRBJ2-4	NA	NA
TGTGCCAGTTCGCGGGGAGGGTTTTATAATCAGCCCCAGCATTTT	CASSRGGFYNQPQHF	TRBV6-5	TRBJ1-5	NA	NA
TGTGCCAGCAGCTTGGCCTCGAATCGACAGGGGCAAAACACCATATATTTT	CASSLASNRQGQNTIYF	TRBV5-6	TRBJ1-3	NA	TRBD1